This is a list of T cell receptor beta chains from one sample in a study of T cell clones after liver transplantation. Measured with immunoSEQ multiplex PCR; TCRdb has only the in-frame clones, and not every one. The sample consists of tens of thousands of clones, roughly 90% of them appearing once. Source: CD4+ T cells from blood, taken before liver transplant. Source of these receptors: a human donor who received a liver transplant. CDR3s include the opening cysteine and the closing phenylalanine or tryptophan. D genes are given only for firm matches. Expanded clones get a size class; other rows say once, few or many, or leave the size out.

V gene: TRBV5-1
J gene: TRBJ2-7
D gene: TRBD2
clone size: .
CDR3 protein: CASSPGRGNYEQYF
CDR3 DNA: TGCGCCAGCAGCCCCGGGAGGGGAAACTACGAGCAGTACTTC

V gene: TRBV5-1
J gene: TRBJ2-5
D gene: .
clone size: .
CDR3 protein: CASSRALATEETQYF
CDR3 DNA: TGCGCCAGCAGCCGAGCTCTAGCGACCGAAGAGACCCAGTACTTC

V gene: TRBV7-2
J gene: TRBJ2-5
D gene: .
clone size: once
CDR3 protein: CASSLAVYETQYF
CDR3 DNA: TGTGCCAGCAGCTTAGCGGTCTACGAGACCCAGTACTTC

V gene: TRBV18
J gene: TRBJ2-7
D gene: TRBD2
clone size: .
CDR3 protein: CASSPAGGGSYEQYF
CDR3 DNA: TGTGCCAGCTCACCGGCAGGCGGGGGCTCCTACGAGCAGTACTTC

V gene: TRBV6-1
J gene: TRBJ1-1
D gene: TRBD1
clone size: .
CDR3 protein: CASILTQGGTEAFF
CDR3 DNA: TGTGCCAGCATCCTGACACAGGGGGGAACTGAAGCTTTCTTT

V gene: TRBV7-9
J gene: TRBJ1-3
D gene: TRBD1
clone size: .
CDR3 protein: CASSLGQGEGNTIYF
CDR3 DNA: TGTGCCAGCAGCTTAGGACAGGGTGAAGGAAACACCATATATTTT

V gene: TRBV7-9
J gene: TRBJ2-3
D gene: TRBD1
clone size: once
CDR3 protein: CASSPGQGTDTQYF
CDR3 DNA: TGTGCCAGCAGCCCGGGACAGGGAACAGATACGCAGTATTTT

V gene: TRBV29-1
J gene: TRBJ2-1
D gene: TRBD2
clone size: .
CDR3 protein: CSVRLAGKTEQFF
CDR3 DNA: TGCAGCGTCAGACTAGCGGGGAAGACTGAGCAGTTCTTC

V gene: TRBV7-2
J gene: TRBJ2-4
D gene: TRBD2
clone size: .
CDR3 protein: CASSLVAGGGNIQYF
CDR3 DNA: TGTGCCAGCAGCTTGGTGGCGGGAGGGGGGAACATTCAGTACTTC

V gene: TRBV27
J gene: TRBJ2-5
D gene: .
clone size: .
CDR3 protein: CASSLILETQYF
CDR3 DNA: TGTGCCAGCAGTTTAATTCTGGAGACCCAGTACTTC

V gene: TRBV29-1
J gene: TRBJ2-7
D gene: TRBD2
clone size: .
CDR3 protein: CSTIAGASYEQYF
CDR3 DNA: TGCAGCACAATAGCGGGTGCCTCCTACGAGCAGTACTTC

V gene: TRBV18
J gene: TRBJ2-2
D gene: .
clone size: .
CDR3 protein: CASSPSLQGLDGGELFF
CDR3 DNA: TGTGCCAGCTCACCATCACTTCAGGGTTTGGACGGCGGGGAGCTGTTTTTT

V gene: TRBV5-1
J gene: TRBJ2-2
D gene: .
clone size: once
CDR3 protein: CASREDLGGTGELFF
CDR3 DNA: TGCGCCAGCAGAGAAGATTTAGGCGGCACCGGGGAGCTGTTTTTT

V gene: TRBV29-1
J gene: TRBJ1-1
D gene: TRBD1
clone size: .
CDR3 protein: CSVYRGFDTEAFF
CDR3 DNA: TGCAGCGTGTACAGGGGATTCGACACTGAAGCTTTCTTT